Presented here are 25 T cell receptor beta chains from one specimen sequenced in a study of T cells after yellow fever vaccination. TCRdb passed the 5' RACE reads through MiXCR, listing each CDR3 protein once. Of some 240,000 distinct CDR3 sequences in the sample, about 3.7% were seen once. Sequencing was performed on PBMCs, taken 15 days after the yellow fever booster vaccination. Every receptor here comes from a man in his late teens or twenties who received the YFV17D yellow fever vaccine.

There are many counts of this clonotype. The chain is built from TRBV20-1 and TRBJ1-1; D is uncertain. The germline V gene has CDR1 DFQATT and CDR2 SNEGSKA (reference sequence). Between the trimmed V and J ends, which lost 0 bases and 4 bases, there was a span of 12 bases. This CDR3 is 14 amino acids long. For the CDR3, the DNA is TGCAGTGCTAGAGACCCGGCCAGGTCCACTGAAGCTTTCTTT. Protein: CSARDPARSTEAFF.

The chain uses TRBV12-3 or TRBV12-4 and TRBJ1-4; tentatively, D is TRBD1 (5 bases). V lost 8 bases and J lost 6, with 16 bases in between. This CDR3 has 14 amino acids. DNA of the CDR3: TGTGCCAGCTCTTCAAGGGGCGGGGATGAAAAACTGTTTTTT. Encoded protein: CASSSRGGDEKLFF.

Ten or more counts support this clonotype. The rearrangement joins TRBV30 to TRBJ2-5; 12 nucleotides line up with TRBD1. The CDR3 runs to 15 residues. Per germline, CDR1 GTSNPN and CDR2 SVGIG (reference sequence). V trimming: 3 bases; J trimming: 4 bases; junction bases outside the gene matches: 6. For the CDR3, the DNA is TGTGCCTGGAGCTCGGGACAGGGGGCCCGAGAGACCCAGTACTTC. It codes for CAWSSGQGARETQYF.

Ten or more counts support this clonotype. The chain carries TRBV10-3 and TRBJ2-7; D might be TRBD1 (6 bases). Germline V lookup: CDR1 ENHRY, CDR2 SYGVKD. V was clipped by 0 bases and J by 0 bases, with 6 bases between them. This CDR3 is 14 amino acids long. CDR3 in amino acids: CAISESDSSYEQYF. Written as DNA, the CDR3 is TGTGCCATCAGTGAGTCGGACAGCTCCTACGAGCAGTACTTC.

This clonotype came up many times. The chain carries TRBV9 and TRBJ2-7, with unresolved D. Between the trimmed V and J ends, which lost 0 bases and 2 bases, there was a span of 9 bases. Germline V gives CDR1 SGDLS, CDR2 YYNGEE. The CDR3 runs to 14 residues. The CDR3 is CASSVEALTYEQYF. The CDR3 coding sequence is TGTGCCAGCAGCGTAGAGGCCTTAACCTACGAGCAGTACTTC.

This clonotype was counted many times. This chain joins TRBV4-1 and TRBJ1-2, with 9 bases fitting TRBD1. Losses at the gene ends were 2 bases for V and 5 bases for J; bases not matched to a gene: 6. Germline CDR1 MGHRA, CDR2 YSYEKL. The CDR3 contains 15 residues. CDR3: CASSQTGGARYGYTF. The CDR3 DNA reads as TGCGCCAGCAGCCAAACAGGGGGCGCGCGGTATGGCTACACCTTC.

This clonotype came up many times. The V and J genes are TRBV20-1 and TRBJ2-3; 9 nucleotides line up with TRBD1. J was trimmed by 4 bases and V by 5 bases; bases with no gene match: 10. The CDR3 consists of 15 residues. Germline V gene lookup returns CDR1 DFQATT and CDR2 SNEGSKA (reference sequence). In nucleotides, the CDR3 is TGCAGTGCTTCACCCCGGGACAGGGACTCAGATACGCAGTATTTT. Its protein product is CSASPRDRDSDTQYF.

This clonotype was recorded many times. This sequence joins TRBV25-1 and TRBJ2-7, with a possible D match to TRBD1 (6 bases). This CDR3 has 14 amino acids. The V gene's germline CDR1 is MGHDK and CDR2 SYGVNS. Trimming removed 8 bases from V and 0 bases from J, with 14 bases in between. The CDR3 loop is CASLDSRGSYEQYF. The CDR3 DNA follows: TGTGCCAGCCTGGACAGCCGAGGCTCCTACGAGCAGTACTTC.

This clonotype was observed at least ten times. The rearrangement uses TRBV27 and TRBJ2-1, with 9 bases matching TRBD2. The CDR3 loop spans 17 amino acids. V shed 5 bases and J 5 bases; nucleotides not matched to a gene: 13. Per the germline V gene, CDR1 is MNHEY and CDR2 is SMNVEV (reference sequence). DNA of the CDR3: TGTGCCAGCAGTACTTACCCCATAGCGGGGGACGACAATGAGCAGTTCTTC. This codes for CASSTYPIAGDDNEQFF.

This clonotype has a count of ten or more. V gene TRBV5-1 combines with J gene TRBJ2-1, with 12 bases matching TRBD2. The germline V gene encodes CDR1 SGHRS and CDR2 YFSETQ. V lost 0 bases to trimming and J lost 5 bases; unmatched junction nucleotides: 0. The CDR3 runs 15 residues. CDR3 bases: TGCGCCAGCAGCTTGGGACTAGCGGGGGACAATGAGCAGTTCTTC. It translates to CASSLGLAGDNEQFF. The whole variable domain, filled in from reference TRBV5-1 and TRBJ2-1, reads KAGVTQTPRYLIKTRGQQVTLSCSPISGHRSVSWYQQTPGQGLQFLFEYFSETQRNKGNFPGRFSGRQFSNSRSEMNVSTLELGDSALYLCASSLGLAGDNEQFFGPGTRLTVL.

In this sample, this clonotype turned up many times. The chain links TRBV5-1 to TRBJ2-1, with 12 bases aligning to TRBD2. The CDR3 sequence is 16 residues long. The V gene's germline CDR1 is SGHRS and CDR2 YFSETQ. The V segment lost 5 bases and the J segment 0 bases; nucleotides outside the gene matches: 3. CDR3 amino acids: CASRRTSGASYNEQFF. The CDR3 coding sequence is TGCGCCAGCAGGAGGACTAGCGGGGCCTCCTACAATGAGCAGTTCTTC.

This clonotype was picked up many times. The rearrangement joins TRBV10-3 to TRBJ2-7; TRBD1 matches at 7 bases. In germline, CDR1 is ENHRY, CDR2 SYGVKD. V gave up 5 bases and J gave up 7 bases; unmatched junction bases: 2. The CDR3 loop spans 11 amino acids. CDR3 residues: CAISNRGEQYF. In DNA form, the CDR3 reads TGTGCCATCAGTAACAGGGGTGAGCAGTACTTC.

This clonotype has a handful of counts. The chain combines TRBV7-9 with TRBJ2-6; no definite D call. The ends were cut back, 5 bases at V and 0 bases at J, with 5 bases in the middle. Germline V gene sequence: CDR1 SEHNR, CDR2 FQNEAQ (reference sequence). The CDR3 loop spans 14 amino acids. CDR3 region: CASSHSSGANVLTF. Written as DNA, the CDR3 is TGTGCCAGCAGCCATAGCTCTGGGGCCAACGTCCTGACTTTC.

In its sample, this clonotype was seen many times. The rearrangement joins TRBV11-2 to TRBJ1-1; a weak D match, TRBD1 (6 bases). Germline CDR1 reads SGHAT; CDR2 reads FQNNGV. The CDR3 runs 13 residues. The V end lost 6 bases, the J end lost 4 bases, and 12 bases lay between the germline ends. CDR3 bases: TGTGCCAGCAGAGAACAGGGCTTCACTGAAGCTTTCTTT. It specifies CASREQGFTEAFF.

This clonotype was picked up a small number of times. This chain uses TRBV6-1 with TRBJ1-6; D not resolved. Germline-derived CDR1 and CDR2 are MNHNS and SASEGT. The ends were cut back, 8 bases at V and 7 bases at J, with 12 bases in the middle. The CDR3 sequence is 13 residues long. This CDR3 reads CASGEVQNSPLHF. The CDR3 bases are TGTGCCAGCGGAGAGGTCCAGAATTCACCCCTCCACTTT.

This clonotype came up many times. The V call is TRBV4-1, the J call TRBJ1-1; the D is unclear. The CDR3 has 12 amino acids. With 4 bases removed from V and 3 bases from J, the gap between germline ends came to 6 bases. The germline CDR1 and CDR2 sequences are MGHRA and YSYEKL. Here the CDR3 DNA reads TGCGCCAGCAGCCTGCCCTACACTGAAGCTTTCTTT. It codes for CASSLPYTEAFF.

This clonotype was seen many times. The rearrangement joins TRBV12-3 or TRBV12-4 to TRBJ2-7; D may be TRBD1 or TRBD2 (5 bases each). There are 13 residues in the CDR3. V was cut by 5 bases and J by 6 bases, with 14 bases left in between. CDR3 protein: CASSIQGPSEQYF. As DNA, the CDR3 is TGTGCCAGCAGTATTCAGGGACCCTCCGAGCAGTACTTC.

This clonotype appeared many times. This chain links TRBV7-8 with TRBJ1-1; D is possibly TRBD1 (6 bases). The CDR3 is 15 residues long. Germline CDR1 is SGHVS and CDR2 is FQNEAQ. V gave up 4 bases and J gave up 2 bases, with 14 bases separating them. The CDR3 nucleotides are TGTGCCAGCAGCTCGGGGCGGGGGGGCAACACTGAAGCTTTCTTT. Protein product: CASSSGRGGNTEAFF.

Ten or more counts support this clonotype. The chain joins TRBV20-1 to TRBJ1-4; D ambiguous. The CDR3 has 11 amino acids. Germline V gives CDR1 DFQATT, CDR2 SNEGSKA (reference sequence). Trimming shortened V by 1 base and J by 12 bases, and 9 bases separated the two germline ends. The CDR3 protein is CSARGPGQLFF. CDR3 coding DNA: TGCAGTGCTAGAGGCCCCGGACAACTGTTTTTT.

The V call is TRBV20-1, the J call TRBJ1-6, with no clear D. The CDR3 runs 11 residues. Trimming took off 3 bases at V and 9 bases at J, with 6 bases between the two ends. Germline V gene lookup returns CDR1 DFQATT and CDR2 SNEGSKA (reference sequence). The CDR3 bases are TGCAGTGCTAGCCTTGGTTCACCCCTCCACTTT. It translates to CSASLGSPLHF.

This clonotype was observed at least ten times. This rearrangement joins TRBV3-1 to TRBJ2-5; a weak D match, TRBD1 (6 bases). CDR3 length: 17 residues. The V gene's germline CDR1 is LGHDT and CDR2 YNNKEL (reference sequence). V gave up 0 bases and J gave up 1 base, with 15 bases separating them. CDR3: CASSQDLQQGPQETQYF. In DNA form, the CDR3 reads TGTGCCAGCAGCCAAGACCTGCAGCAGGGGCCCCAAGAGACCCAGTACTTC.

At least ten counts were recorded for this clonotype. The chain links TRBV7-2 to TRBJ1-1, with D uncertain. Germline CDR1 is SGHTA and CDR2 is FQGNSA. The CDR3 covers 12 residues. V lost 6 bases to trimming and J lost 4 bases, with 9 bases between them. The CDR3 sequence is CASRAWGTEAFF. Written as DNA, the CDR3 is TGTGCCAGCAGGGCCTGGGGCACTGAAGCTTTCTTT.

Ten or more counts support this clonotype. The rearrangement joins TRBV5-1 to TRBJ1-1; perhaps TRBD1 as D (6 bases). Germline V CDR1 and CDR2: SGHRS, YFSETQ. This CDR3 has 19 amino acids. V lost 4 bases, J lost 1 base, and 26 bases lay in between. CDR3 protein: CASSPEGGSSSGWNTEAFF. In nucleotides, the CDR3 is TGCGCCAGCAGCCCCGAGGGGGGGAGCAGTTCGGGGTGGAACACTGAAGCTTTCTTT.

This clonotype was seen repeatedly, ten times or more. This rearrangement joins TRBV20-1 to TRBJ2-7; 8 bases align to TRBD2. Losses at the gene ends were 0 bases for V and 2 bases for J; bases not matched to a gene: 3. This CDR3 comprises 14 residues. The germline gives CDR1 DFQATT, CDR2 SNEGSKA (reference sequence). CDR3 loop: CSARDPGGPYEQYF. CDR3 in DNA: TGCAGTGCTAGAGATCCGGGGGGGCCCTACGAGCAGTACTTC.

This clonotype was seen many times. The chain joins TRBV10-3 to TRBJ1-2, with a possible D match to TRBD1 (6 bases). This CDR3 comprises 14 residues. Germline V gene lookup returns CDR1 ENHRY and CDR2 SYGVKD. Trimming shortened V by 4 bases and J by 5 bases, and 14 bases separated the two germline ends. For the CDR3, the DNA is TGTGCCATCAGTGTTTATGAGGGGGATTATGGCTACACCTTC. Protein sequence: CAISVYEGDYGYTF.